Following are 10 T cell receptor beta chains from one sample sequenced in a study of cytotoxic CD8 clonotypes in ibrutinib-treated CLL. TCRdb's copy holds only in-frame clones and misses some; the assay was immunoSEQ multiplex PCR. The repertoire includes 140,000 to 150,000 clones, approximately 80% of them detected once, and 4.5% to 6.5% sits in the top ten. The specimen comprised PBMCs, sampled after 24 months of ibrutinib treatment. These receptor sequences come from a human donor with chronic lymphocytic leukemia.

This sequence joins TRBV7-2 and TRBJ1-6; 10 nucleotides match TRBD1. CDR1 is SGHTA and CDR2 is FQGNSA in the germline V gene. CDR3 length: 15 amino acids. The trim removed 5 bases at V and 7 bases at J, leaving 5 bases unmatched. The CDR3 sequence is CASSTPGQGNSPLHF. CDR3 nucleotides: TGTGCCAGCAGCACCCCGGGACAGGGGAATTCACCCCTCCACTTT.

The sample holds a few counts of this clone. The V and J genes are TRBV5-6 and TRBJ2-1; D remains unclear. Germline lookup yields CDR1 SGHDT and CDR2 YYEEEE. This CDR3 is 15 amino acids long. V lost 4 bases and J lost 0, with 11 bases in between. The CDR3 DNA reads as TGTGCCAGCAGCCCCCCCCGTAGCTCCTACAATGAGCAGTTCTTC. It translates to CASSPPRSSYNEQFF.

V gene TRBV9 combines with J gene TRBJ2-2; either TRBD1 or TRBD2 may supply D (5 bases each). V lost 0 bases and J 2 bases, leaving 8 bases between the germline ends. The CDR3 has 15 residues. Germline V gene lookup returns CDR1 SGDLS and CDR2 YYNGEE. For the CDR3, the DNA is TGTGCCAGCAGCGTAGCGGGGCTCAACACCGGGGAGCTGTTTTTT. It yields the protein CASSVAGLNTGELFF. Variable domain in full (rest from reference TRBV9 and TRBJ2-2): DSGVTQTPKHLITATGQRVTLRCSPRSGDLSVYWYQQSLDQGLQFLIQYYNGEERAKGNILERFSAQQFPDLHSELNLSSLELGDSALYFCASSVAGLNTGELFFGEGSRLTVL.

This chain joins TRBV10-3 and TRBJ2-7; 9 positions agree with TRBD2. The length of the CDR3 is 15 residues. V was clipped by 3 bases and J by 10 bases; unmatched bases: 13. Germline V gene lookup returns CDR1 ENHRY and CDR2 SYGVKD. CDR3 loop: CAISDPRAGGPRQYF. Written as DNA, the CDR3 is TGTGCCATCAGTGACCCCAGAGCGGGAGGCCCCCGACAGTACTTC.

The chain carries TRBV27 and TRBJ2-3, with 9 bases that match TRBD1. This CDR3 has 15 residues. Germline CDR1 MNHEY, CDR2 SMNVEV (reference sequence). Trimming removed 5 bases from V and 2 bases from J; junction bases left unmatched: 5. CDR3 in amino acids: CASSPGTGPTDTQYF. The CDR3 DNA reads TGTGCCAGCAGTCCGGGGACAGGGCCCACAGATACGCAGTATTTT.

The chain joins TRBV5-1 to TRBJ1-4, with TRBD1 matching over 8 bases. V lost 4 bases to trimming and J lost 5 bases; unmatched junction nucleotides: 7. The CDR3 consists of 15 residues. Germline CDR1 is SGHRS and CDR2 is YFSETQ. In nucleotides, the CDR3 is TGCGCCAGCAGCCTCGGACAGGGCCTAAATGAAAAACTGTTTTTT. The encoded protein is CASSLGQGLNEKLFF.

The chain couples TRBV11-2 to TRBJ1-1; a weak D match, TRBD1 (5 bases). Germline V gene data show CDR1 as SGHAT and CDR2 as FQNNGV. The ends were cut back, 5 bases at V and 0 bases at J, with 10 bases in the middle. This CDR3 contains 14 residues. CDR3 DNA: TGTGCCAGCAGCCCAGGGTGGATGAACACTGAAGCTTTCTTT. Protein sequence: CASSPGWMNTEAFF. The entire variable domain, with the rest obtained from reference TRBV11-2 and TRBJ1-1, is as follows: EAGVAQSPRYKIIEKRQSVAFWCNPISGHATLYWYQQILGQGPKLLIQFQNNGVVDDSQLPKDRFSAERLKGVDSTLKIQPAKLEDSAVYLCASSPGWMNTEAFFGQGTRLTVV.

This clone is medium-sized within its sample. The chain employs TRBV7-2 and TRBJ1-5; D ambiguous. CDR1 SGHTA and CDR2 FQGNSA come from the germline V gene. The CDR3 loop spans 12 amino acids. V lost 5 bases, J lost 0 bases, and 2 bases lay in between. The CDR3 spells CASSASNQPQHF. The CDR3 coding sequence is TGTGCCAGCAGCGCTAGCAATCAGCCCCAGCATTTT.

The chain carries TRBV7-9 and TRBJ1-2; maybe TRBD1 (5 bases). V lost 6 bases, J lost 4 bases, and 27 bases lay in between. The CDR3 consists of 18 residues. In germline, CDR1 is SEHNR, CDR2 FQNEAQ (reference sequence). The CDR3 loop is CASRPEWGVQEKIYGYTF. The CDR3 DNA is TGTGCCAGCAGACCAGAATGGGGGGTACAAGAAAAAATCTATGGCTACACCTTC. The complete variable domain, with remaining parts taken from reference TRBV7-9 and TRBJ1-2, reads DTGVSQNPRHKITKRGQNVTFRCDPISEHNRLYWYRQTLGQGPEFLTYFQNEAQLEKSRLLSDRFSAERPKGSFSTLEIQRTEQGDSAMYLCASRPEWGVQEKIYGYTFGSGTRLTVV.

The CDR3 loop reads CSVANNLGVGGYTF. The CDR3, as DNA: TGCAGCGTAGCCAACAACCTAGGGGTGGGCGGCTACACCTTC. The J gene is TRBJ1-2, the V gene TRBV29-1, with D maybe TRBD1 (5 bases). The CDR3 runs to 14 residues. Germline V gene sequence: CDR1 SQVTM, CDR2 ANQGSEA. V was cut by 6 bases and J by 8 bases, with 22 bases left in between.